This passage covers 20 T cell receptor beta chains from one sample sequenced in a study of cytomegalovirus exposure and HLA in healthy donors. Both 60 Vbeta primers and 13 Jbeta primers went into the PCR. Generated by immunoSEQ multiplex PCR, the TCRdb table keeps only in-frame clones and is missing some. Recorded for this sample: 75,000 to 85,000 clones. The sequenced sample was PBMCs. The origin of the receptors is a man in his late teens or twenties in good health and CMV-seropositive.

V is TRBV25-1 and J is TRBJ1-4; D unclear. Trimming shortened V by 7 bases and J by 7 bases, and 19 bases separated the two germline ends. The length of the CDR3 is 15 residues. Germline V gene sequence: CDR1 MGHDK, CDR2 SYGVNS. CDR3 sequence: CASNPPRIMGEKLFF. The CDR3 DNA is TGTGCCAGCAACCCTCCCAGGATAATGGGTGAAAAACTGTTTTTT.

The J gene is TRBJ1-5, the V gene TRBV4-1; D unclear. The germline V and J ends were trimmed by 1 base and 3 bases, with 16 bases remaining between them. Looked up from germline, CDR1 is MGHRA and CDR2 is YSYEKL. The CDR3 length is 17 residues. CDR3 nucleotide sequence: TGCGCCAGCAGCCAAGGTATGGCGGTTTCACTCAATCAGCCCCAGCATTTT. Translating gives CASSQGMAVSLNQPQHF.

CDR3 DNA: TGTGCCAGCAGTTGGGGACAGGGGTTTGCTGAAAAACTGTTTTTT. This gives the protein CASSWGQGFAEKLFF. The chain carries TRBV27 and TRBJ1-4, with 10 nucleotides matching TRBD1. Looked up from germline, CDR1 is MNHEY and CDR2 is SMNVEV (reference sequence). The ends lost 4 bases at V and 7 bases at J; junction bases unmatched: 6. This CDR3 comprises 15 residues.

The CDR3: CSVVDMDGGPQHF. Written as DNA, the CDR3 is TGCAGCGTTGTTGACATGGACGGGGGGCCCCAGCATTTT. The chain is built from TRBV29-1 and TRBJ1-5; weak D call: TRBD1 (5 bases). The CDR3 has 13 residues. V was trimmed by 4 bases and J by 9 bases, leaving 16 bases between them. The germline gives CDR1 SQVTM, CDR2 ANQGSEA.

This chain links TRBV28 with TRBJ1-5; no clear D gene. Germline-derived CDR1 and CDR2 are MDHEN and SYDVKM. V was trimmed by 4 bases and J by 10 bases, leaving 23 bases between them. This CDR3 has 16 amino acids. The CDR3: CASSSRGGSITSPQHF. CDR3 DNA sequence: TGTGCCAGCAGTTCCCGGGGAGGCTCCATTACTTCTCCCCAGCATTTT.

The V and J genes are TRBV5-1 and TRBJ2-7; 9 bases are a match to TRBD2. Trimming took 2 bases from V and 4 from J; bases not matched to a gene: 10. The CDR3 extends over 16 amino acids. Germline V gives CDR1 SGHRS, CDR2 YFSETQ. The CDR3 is CASSFRDGTSSYEQYF. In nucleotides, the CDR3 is TGCGCCAGCAGCTTTAGGGATGGGACTAGCTCGTACGAGCAGTACTTC.

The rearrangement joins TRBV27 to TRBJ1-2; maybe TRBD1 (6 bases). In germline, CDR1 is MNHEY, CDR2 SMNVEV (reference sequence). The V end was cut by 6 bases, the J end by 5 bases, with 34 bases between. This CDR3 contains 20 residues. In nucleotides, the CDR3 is TGTGCCAGCAGAGGTATTATTTATAGTGAGGGACACGACACTAGTTATGGCTACACCTTC. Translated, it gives CASRGIIYSEGHDTSYGYTF.

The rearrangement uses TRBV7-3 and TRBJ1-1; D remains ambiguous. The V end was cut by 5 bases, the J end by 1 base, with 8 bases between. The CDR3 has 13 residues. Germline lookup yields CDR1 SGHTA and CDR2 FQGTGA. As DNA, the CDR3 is TGTGCCAGCAGCGTAGTTACGAACACTGAAGCTTTCTTT. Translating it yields CASSVVTNTEAFF.

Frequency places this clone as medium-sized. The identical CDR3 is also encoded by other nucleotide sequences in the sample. The CDR3 bases are TGTGCCAGCAGCTTAATCGCAACTAATGAAAAACTGTTTTTT. Translation: CASSLIATNEKLFF. This sequence joins TRBV5-6 and TRBJ1-4; D remains unclear. This CDR3 region has 14 residues. Trimming stripped 2 bases from V and 0 bases from J, with 5 bases between. Germline CDR1 and CDR2: SGHDT and YYEEEE. Variable domain in full (rest from reference TRBV5-6 and TRBJ1-4): DAGVTQSPTHLIKTRGQQVTLRCSPKSGHDTVSWYQQALGQGPQFIFQYYEEEERQRGNFPDRFSGHQFPNYSSELNVNALLLGDSALYLCASSLIATNEKLFFGSGTQLSVL.

The CDR3 spells CASSELRIAGGTGELFF. As DNA, the CDR3 is TGTGCCAGCAGTGAATTGAGGATAGCGGGAGGCACCGGGGAGCTGTTTTTT. The rearrangement links TRBV6-1 to TRBJ2-2, with 10 bases fitting TRBD2. Germline V gene data show CDR1 as MNHNS and CDR2 as SASEGT. V was pared by 2 bases and J by 4 bases, with 7 bases of the junction left unmatched. The CDR3 has 17 amino acids.

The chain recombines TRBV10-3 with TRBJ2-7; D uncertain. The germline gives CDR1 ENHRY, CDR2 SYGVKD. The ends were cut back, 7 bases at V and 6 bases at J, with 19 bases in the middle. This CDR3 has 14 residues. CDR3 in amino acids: CAITRSLRRGEQYF. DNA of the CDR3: TGTGCCATCACTCGTAGTCTACGAAGAGGCGAGCAGTACTTC.

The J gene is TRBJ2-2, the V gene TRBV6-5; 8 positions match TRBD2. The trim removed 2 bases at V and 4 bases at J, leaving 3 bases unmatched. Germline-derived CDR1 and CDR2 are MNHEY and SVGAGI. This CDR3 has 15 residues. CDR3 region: CASSYGGGFTGELFF. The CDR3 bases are TGTGCCAGCAGTTACGGCGGGGGGTTCACCGGGGAGCTGTTTTTT.

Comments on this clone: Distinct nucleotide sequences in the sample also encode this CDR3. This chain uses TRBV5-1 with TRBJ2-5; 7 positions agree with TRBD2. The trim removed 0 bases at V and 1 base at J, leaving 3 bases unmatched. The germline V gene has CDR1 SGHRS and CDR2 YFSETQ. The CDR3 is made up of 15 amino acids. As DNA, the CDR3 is TGCGCCAGCAGCTTGGGGCTAGCGGCCCAAGAGACCCAGTACTTC. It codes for CASSLGLAAQETQYF.

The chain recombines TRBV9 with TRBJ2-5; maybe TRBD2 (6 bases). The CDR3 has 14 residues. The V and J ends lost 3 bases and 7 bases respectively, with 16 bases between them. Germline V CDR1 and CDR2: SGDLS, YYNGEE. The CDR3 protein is CASSEWSRGGTQYF. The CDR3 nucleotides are TGTGCCAGCAGCGAGTGGTCGCGGGGTGGGACCCAGTACTTC. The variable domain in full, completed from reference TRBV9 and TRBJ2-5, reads DSGVTQTPKHLITATGQRVTLRCSPRSGDLSVYWYQQSLDQGLQFLIQYYNGEERAKGNILERFSAQQFPDLHSELNLSSLELGDSALYFCASSEWSRGGTQYFGPGTRLLVL.

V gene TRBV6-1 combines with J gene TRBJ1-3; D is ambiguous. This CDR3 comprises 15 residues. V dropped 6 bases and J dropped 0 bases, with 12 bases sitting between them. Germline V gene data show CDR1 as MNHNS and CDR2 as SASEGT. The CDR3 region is CASRGSSGSGNTIYF. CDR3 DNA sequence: TGTGCCAGCAGGGGGAGTTCGGGCTCTGGAAACACCATATATTTT.

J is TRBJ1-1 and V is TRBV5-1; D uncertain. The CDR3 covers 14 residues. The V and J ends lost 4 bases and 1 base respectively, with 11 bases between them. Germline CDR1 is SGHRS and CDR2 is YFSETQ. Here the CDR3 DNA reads TGCGCCAGCAGCCCCATAAGCCCGAACACTGAAGCTTTCTTT. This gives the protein CASSPISPNTEAFF.

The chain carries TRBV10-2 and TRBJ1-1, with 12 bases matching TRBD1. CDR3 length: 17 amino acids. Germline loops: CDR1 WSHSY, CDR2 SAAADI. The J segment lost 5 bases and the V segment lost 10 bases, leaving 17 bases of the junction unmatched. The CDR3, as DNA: TGCGCCACCCACAATCCGGGACAGGGGGCTTGGGGGACTGAAGCTTTCTTT. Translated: CATHNPGQGAWGTEAFF.

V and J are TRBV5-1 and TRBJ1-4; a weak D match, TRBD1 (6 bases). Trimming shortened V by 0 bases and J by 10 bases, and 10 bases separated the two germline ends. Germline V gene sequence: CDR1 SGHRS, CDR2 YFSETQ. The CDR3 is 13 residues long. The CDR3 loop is CASSLDRGGKLFF. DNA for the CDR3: TGCGCCAGCAGCTTGGACAGAGGGGGAAAACTGTTTTTT.

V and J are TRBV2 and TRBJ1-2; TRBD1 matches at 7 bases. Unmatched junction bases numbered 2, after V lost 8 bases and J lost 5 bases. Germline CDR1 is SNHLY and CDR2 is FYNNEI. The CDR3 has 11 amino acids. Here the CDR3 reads CASQQGYGYTF. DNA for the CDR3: TGTGCCAGCCAACAGGGGTATGGCTACACCTTC.

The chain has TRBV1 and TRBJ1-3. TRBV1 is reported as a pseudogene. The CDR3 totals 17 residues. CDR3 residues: CTSSQVLGGEHGNTIYF. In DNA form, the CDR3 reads TGCACCAGCAGCCAAGTATTGGGAGGGGAACATGGAAACACCATATATTTT.